Below are 7 T cell receptor beta chains sequenced from a single sample in a study of tumor and adjacent non-tumor tissue in lung cancer. The template was RNA from unsorted bulk tissue. The library came from three nested PCR rounds adapted from ARM-PCR protocols. TCRdb reprocessed the multiplex PCR reads via MiXCR and lists one record per CDR3 protein. The repertoire includes approximately 79,000 distinct CDR3 sequences, around 57% of them detected once, and 15% sits in the top ten. Source material: lung tumor tissue. Receptors were obtained from a man between 65 and 85 years old with non-small cell lung cancer.

This clonotype was counted many times. The rearrangement joins TRBV6-1 to TRBJ2-7, with D perhaps matching TRBD1 or TRBD2 (7 bases each). The V gene's germline CDR1 is MNHNS and CDR2 SASEGT. This CDR3 spans 17 amino acids. V was trimmed by 5 bases and J by 6 bases, leaving 26 bases between them. The CDR3 loop reads CASSNNWGQGGLSEQYF. The CDR3 DNA reads as TGTGCCAGCAGTAACAACTGGGGGCAGGGGGGGCTTTCCGAGCAGTACTTC.

This chain links TRBV19 with TRBJ2-2; D gene uncertain. Germline CDR1 reads LNHDA; CDR2 reads SQIVND (reference sequence). The CDR3 is made up of 14 amino acids. The V end lost 7 bases, the J end lost 7 bases, and 16 bases lay between the germline ends. CDR3: CASTPSGVHGELFF. CDR3 nucleotides: TGTGCCAGTACCCCTTCTGGGGTTCACGGGGAGCTGTTTTTT.

The rearrangement links TRBV11-2 to TRBJ2-7, with 8 bases lining up with TRBD1. J lost 5 bases, V lost 9 bases, and 12 bases had no gene match. This CDR3 has 14 amino acids. The germline V gene has CDR1 SGHAT and CDR2 FQNNGV. CDR3 in DNA: TGTGCCAGTGGCTCACGGACAGGGATGAACGAGCAGTACTTC. Encoded protein: CASGSRTGMNEQYF.

J is TRBJ2-1 and V is TRBV6-5; maybe TRBD2 (7 bases). The CDR3 has 16 residues. In germline, CDR1 is MNHEY, CDR2 SVGAGI. CDR3: CACSYNGLGGYNEQFF. Written as DNA, the CDR3 is TGTGCTTGCAGTTACAATGGACTAGGGGGCTACAATGAGCAGTTCTTC.

Concerning this clonotype itself: No conserved phenylalanine or tryptophan is present at the end of the CDR3, so a read error is the likely explanation. It is unclear where the CDR3 begins or ends on the DNA, so no DNA is shown, and the CDR3 is as TCRdb lists it. The rearrangement uses TRBV11-2 and TRBJ2-1; the table's TRBD2 call for D was not verified on the DNA. The germline V gene encodes CDR1 SGHAT and CDR2 FQNNGV. The CDR3 spans 16 amino acids, including both terminal residues. The CDR3 loop is CSSSLGKGGTYNEQLY.

The rearrangement links TRBV7-2 to TRBJ2-5, with 8 bases identical to TRBD1. The CDR3 runs 16 residues. Germline V gene lookup returns CDR1 SGHTA and CDR2 FQGNSA. The V gene end was trimmed by 2 bases and the J gene end by 5 bases; junction bases not matched to a gene: 10. The CDR3 protein is CASSLIRGRGRETQYF. For the CDR3, the DNA is TGTGCCAGCAGCTTAATCAGGGGCAGGGGGCGGGAGACCCAGTACTTC.

Worth noting for this clonotype: One end of the junction fails to match germline, which may point to a read error. V gene TRBV6-5 combines with J gene TRBJ1-5; 8 bases line up with TRBD1. Germline lookup yields CDR1 MNHEY and CDR2 SVGAGI. CDR3 length: 18 amino acids. CDR3 bases: TGTGCCAGCAGTCAGCGGATGGACAGGGTGCAGATCGATCAGCCCCAGCACTTT. Translating it yields CASSQRMDRVQIDQPQHF.